This T cell receptor beta chain was sequenced for a study of cytomegalovirus exposure and HLA in healthy donors. Regarding the study as a whole: Using the classifier, cytomegalovirus status was reportedly diagnosed with high specificity and sensitivity.

Clones were sequenced by immunoSEQ multiplex PCR, and TCRdb holds only the in-frame ones, with some missing. The table has 200,000 to 300,000 clones, about 90% seen once. The donors were members of the validation cohort comprising over a hundred subjects, separate from the roughly 690-subject first cohort. A note on this clone: Its antigen is not identified.

This clonotype originated in a woman aged 25 to 39 in good health and CMV-seronegative. Source material: PBMCs.

The CDR3 DNA sequence: TGCGCCAGCAGCCAAGACGCCGGGGATCAGCCCCAGCATTTT. Protein product: CASSQDAGDQPQHF. The V call is TRBV4-3, the J call TRBJ1-5; D not certain. Germline CDR1 and CDR2: LGHNA and YSLEER. Trimming removed 0 bases from V and 5 bases from J, with 8 bases in between. The CDR3 is made up of 14 amino acids.